The T cell receptor (beta chain) described here comes from a study of T cell responses to AZD1222 COVID-19 vaccine. General study points: Seropositivity was recorded at baseline in only 6 or 7 AZD1222 recipients. In a largely white British group with more females than males, clonal diversity was possibly underestimated. Samples come after the peak T cell response, not at day 14.

Produced via immunoSEQ multiplex PCR; TCRdb's table is partial and in-frame only. The sample gives 120,000 or so clones, 80% to 90% of which show up once; roughly 5.4% is in the top ten. As regards this clone: Its antigen is still unknown.

Germline V lookup: CDR1 MRHNA, CDR2 SNTAGT. V dropped 3 bases and J dropped 9 bases, with 12 bases sitting between them. This CDR3 has 13 residues. This sequence was found in an adult in good health. The chain employs TRBV6-4 and TRBJ2-4, with D tentatively TRBD1 (7 bases). The specimen comprised peripheral blood, sampled on day 0 of AZD1222 vaccination. The CDR3 reads CASSEWQGGIQYF. The CDR3 nucleotides are TGTGCCAGCAGTGAATGGCAGGGGGGCATTCAGTACTTC.